Listed here are 21 T cell receptor beta chains from one sample, sequenced in a study of cytomegalovirus exposure and HLA in healthy donors. This PCR relied on a set of 60 Vbeta primers and 13 Jbeta primers. Only in-frame clones appear in the TCRdb table, and some are missing; sequencing was by immunoSEQ multiplex PCR. This sample has 150,000 to 200,000 clones; 76% occur once, and the top ten carry 0.7% to 0.8%. The sequencing sample was made of PBMCs. These receptor sequences come from a female donor in good health and CMV-seronegative.

This clone occurred once. The rearrangement joins TRBV18 to TRBJ1-5; a possible D gene is TRBD1 (5 bases). Trimming took off 1 base at V and 1 base at J, with 11 bases between the two ends. Germline lookup yields CDR1 KGHSH and CDR2 LQKENI. The CDR3 spans 16 residues. The CDR3 sequence: CASSPQGRASNQPQHF. The CDR3 bases are TGTGCCAGCTCACCACAGGGCAGGGCCAGCAATCAGCCCCAGCATTTT.

The CDR3 sequence: CASSYGRPGGSYEQYF. The DNA of the CDR3 is TGTGCCAGCAGTTATGGTAGGCCAGGGGGCTCCTACGAGCAGTACTTC. This chain links TRBV6-5 with TRBJ2-7; 7 positions match TRBD1. The length of the CDR3 is 16 residues. Germline CDR1 MNHEY, CDR2 SVGAGI. V shed 3 bases and J 0 bases; nucleotides not matched to a gene: 8.

The chain has TRBV9 and TRBJ2-3, with D hard to call. The CDR3 runs to 16 residues. Germline CDR1 is SGDLS and CDR2 is YYNGEE. With 6 bases removed from V and 2 bases from J, the gap between germline ends came to 19 bases. The CDR3 DNA reads TGTGCCAGCACCCCCTCGTTGGGCAGTTCCACAGATACGCAGTATTTT. Its protein is CASTPSLGSSTDTQYF.

This chain joins TRBV14 and TRBJ2-1; tentatively, D is TRBD2 (6 bases). V was shortened by 4 bases and J by 4 bases, with 11 bases between the two germline ends. Germline-derived CDR1 and CDR2 are SGHDN and FVKESK. The CDR3 extends over 14 amino acids. This CDR3 reads CASSLLAGYNEQFF. CDR3 bases: TGTGCCAGCAGCCTGCTGGCGGGGTACAATGAGCAGTTCTTC.

The CDR3 is CASSRSQGQGYANTEAFF. CDR3 coding DNA: TGTGCCAGCTCACGAAGCCAGGGACAGGGTTACGCTAACACTGAAGCTTTCTTT. The rearrangement joins TRBV18 to TRBJ1-1, with TRBD1 matching over 9 bases. The V gene's germline CDR1 is KGHSH and CDR2 LQKENI. This CDR3 has 18 amino acids. With V trimmed by 4 bases and J by 2 bases, 14 bases remained unmatched. Full variable domain (rest looked up from reference TRBV18 and TRBJ1-1): NAGVMQNPRHLVRRRGQEARLRCSPMKGHSHVYWYRQLPEEGLKFMVYLQKENIIDESGMPKERFSAEFPKEGPSILRIQQVVRGDSAAYFCASSRSQGQGYANTEAFFGQGTRLTVV.

In regard to this clone: This CDR3 is also generated by other DNA sequences in the sample. V and J are TRBV7-2 and TRBJ1-5; perhaps TRBD1 as D (6 bases). Trimming left V 2 bases short and J 6 bases short, with 8 bases between. The CDR3 totals 13 residues. Germline V gives CDR1 SGHTA, CDR2 FQGNSA. The CDR3 sequence is CASSLRGSQPQHF. The CDR3 DNA follows: TGTGCCAGCAGCTTAAGGGGGAGTCAGCCCCAGCATTTT.

This clone was recorded a few times. This chain links TRBV11-2 with TRBJ2-2; 8 bases are a match to TRBD1. Unmatched junction bases numbered 3, after V lost 5 bases and J lost 1 base. Germline loops: CDR1 SGHAT, CDR2 FQNNGV. The CDR3 is 15 residues long. The CDR3: CASSTGTGNTGELFF. The CDR3 nucleotides are TGTGCCAGCAGCACCGGGACAGGGAACACCGGGGAGCTGTTTTTT.

The rearrangement links TRBV7-9 to TRBJ1-3, with 9 bases that match TRBD1. Germline values: CDR1 SEHNR, CDR2 FQNEAQ (reference sequence). Trimming took 6 bases from V and 8 from J; bases not matched to a gene: 5. CDR3 length equals 13 residues. In nucleotides, the CDR3 is TGTGCCAGCAGTCAACAGGGGGCTTACACCATATATTTT. The encoded protein is CASSQQGAYTIYF.

CDR3 region: CASSSPTRPSGYTF. In DNA, the CDR3 is TGTGCCAGCAGCTCACCGACAAGGCCGAGCGGCTACACCTTC. The J gene is TRBJ1-2, the V gene TRBV9; D gene ambiguous. Germline lookup yields CDR1 SGDLS and CDR2 YYNGEE. Trimming shortened V by 4 bases and J by 8 bases, and 18 bases separated the two germline ends. CDR3 length equals 14 residues.

CDR3 loop: CASSSGGIGNEQFF. In DNA form, the CDR3 reads TGTGCCAGCAGTTCAGGGGGGATTGGGAATGAGCAGTTCTTC. The chain links TRBV28 to TRBJ2-1; the D gene is possibly TRBD1 (7 bases). Per the germline V gene, CDR1 is MDHEN and CDR2 is SYDVKM. Trimming stripped 4 bases from V and 7 bases from J, with 14 bases between. This CDR3 has 14 amino acids.

V usage is TRBV30 and J usage is TRBJ2-5; 16 bases are shared with TRBD2. CDR1 and CDR2 from the germline V gene are GTSNPN and SVGIG (reference sequence). This CDR3 is built from 17 residues. The V and J ends lost 1 base and 5 bases, in that order; junction bases with no gene match: 7. CDR3 amino acids: CAWSAGTSGGAWETQYF. CDR3 in DNA: TGTGCCTGGAGTGCCGGGACTAGCGGGGGGGCTTGGGAGACCCAGTACTTC.

The chain has TRBV7-2 and TRBJ2-7; tentatively, D is TRBD1 (7 bases). The V end was cut by 4 bases, the J end by 4 bases, with 14 bases between. CDR1 is SGHTA, CDR2 FQGNSA, per germline. CDR3 size: 14 residues. In DNA, the CDR3 is TGTGCCAGCAGCTACTTCAGGGGGGCGTACGAGCAGTACTTC. Translated, it gives CASSYFRGAYEQYF.

This chain links TRBV4-3 with TRBJ2-1, with a tentative D call TRBD1 (5 bases). The V gene lost 0 bases and the J gene lost 11 bases, with 11 bases spanning the gap. The germline V gene has CDR1 LGHNA and CDR2 YSLEER. The CDR3 covers 13 residues. CDR3 bases: TGCGCCAGCAGCCAAGAACCAGGGTTCAAGCAGTTCTTC. This gives the protein CASSQEPGFKQFF.

This rearrangement joins TRBV6-1 to TRBJ1-5, with 11 nucleotides matching TRBD1. Germline CDR1 and CDR2: MNHNS and SASEGT. The CDR3 is 15 residues long. Germline trimming cut 6 bases from V and 7 bases from J; bases unmatched to any gene: 8. CDR3 sequence: CASRSDRGQWQPQHF. The CDR3 DNA reads as TGTGCCAGCAGATCGGACAGGGGGCAATGGCAGCCCCAGCATTTT.

The chain has TRBV18 and TRBJ1-1; the D gene is possibly TRBD1 (5 bases). V was clipped by 5 bases and J by 1 base, with 11 bases between them. The CDR3 extends over 14 amino acids. Germline lookup yields CDR1 KGHSH and CDR2 LQKENI. DNA of the CDR3: TGTGCCAGCTCATATCTCCAGGGGAACACTGAAGCTTTCTTT. It specifies CASSYLQGNTEAFF.

The chain combines TRBV11-3 with TRBJ2-2, with D unclear. This CDR3 spans 15 amino acids. The germline V and J ends were trimmed by 0 bases and 6 bases, with 11 bases remaining between them. From germline, CDR1 is SGHNT and CDR2 YENEEA. The DNA for the CDR3 is TGTGCCAGCAGCTTAGATGAACGAGCATCCGGGGAGCTGTTTTTT. It specifies CASSLDERASGELFF.

The V call is TRBV13, the J call TRBJ2-3; tentatively, D is TRBD2 (6 bases). The germline gives CDR1 PRHDT, CDR2 FYEKMQ (reference sequence). CDR3 size: 13 residues. V was pared by 5 bases and J by 3 bases, with 9 bases between. The CDR3 protein is CASSLRETDTQYF. The CDR3, as DNA: TGTGCCAGCAGCCTCCGGGAGACAGATACGCAGTATTTT.

The chain is built from TRBV28 and TRBJ1-4; 7 nucleotides match TRBD1. The germline V gene encodes CDR1 MDHEN and CDR2 SYDVKM. The CDR3 totals 14 residues. The V and J ends lost 4 bases and 5 bases, in that order; junction bases with no gene match: 4. In nucleotides, the CDR3 is TGTGCCAGCAGTTCAGGGGGTTCCAATGAAAAACTGTTTTTT. Protein: CASSSGGSNEKLFF.

The chain has TRBV6-1 and TRBJ2-3; TRBD2 matches at 8 bases. The CDR3 has 15 residues. Germline CDR1 reads MNHNS; CDR2 reads SASEGT. Unmatched junction bases numbered 14, after V lost 7 bases and J lost 8 bases. For the CDR3, the DNA is TGTGCCAGCAAATTACCGGGACTAGGGTTTTCTACGCAGTATTTT. Protein: CASKLPGLGFSTQYF.

This clone was recorded a few times. V usage is TRBV4-3 and J usage is TRBJ2-7; possibly TRBD1 for D (7 bases). Looked up from germline, CDR1 is LGHNA and CDR2 is YSLEER. This CDR3 has 15 amino acids. Trimming took off 3 bases at V and 3 bases at J, with 15 bases between the two ends. The CDR3 here is CASSHRQGGIYEQYF. The DNA of the CDR3 is TGCGCCAGCAGCCACCGACAGGGAGGAATCTACGAGCAGTACTTC.

This sequence joins TRBV5-4 and TRBJ2-7; 9 bases are a match to TRBD2. The CDR3 consists of 15 residues. The V gene end was trimmed by 1 base and the J gene end by 3 bases; junction bases not matched to a gene: 5. Germline assignment: CDR1 SGHNT and CDR2 YYREEE (reference sequence). The CDR3: CASSLFAGGNYEQYF. CDR3 DNA sequence: TGTGCCAGCAGCTTGTTCGCGGGAGGGAACTACGAGCAGTACTTC.